The 2 T cell receptor beta chains listed next were all sequenced from one sample in a study of early T cells in non-severe SARS-CoV-2 infection. TCRdb recomputed calls from the 5' RACE reads with MiXCR, one row per CDR3 protein. Counted here are tens of thousands of distinct CDR3 sequences, under 8.5% occurring once; the ten biggest clones make up about 5.9%. The material was whole blood, obtained at baseline. The receptors were gathered from an adult who was a healthcare worker with PCR-confirmed SARS-CoV-2 infection or an uninfected control (not recorded which).

Ten or more counts support this clonotype. This rearrangement joins TRBV4-3 to TRBJ1-4, with 9 bases aligning to TRBD1. There are 17 residues in the CDR3. Germline trimming cut 3 bases from V and 8 bases from J; bases unmatched to any gene: 13. CDR1 is LGHNA and CDR2 is YSLEER in the germline V gene. The CDR3 region has the DNA TGCGCCAGCAGCCACCTCCTGATGGGGACAGGGAGCGAAAAACTGTTTTTT. This translates into CASSHLLMGTGSEKLFF.

The J gene is TRBJ2-3, the V gene TRBV28, with TRBD1 matching over 8 bases. The V segment lost 5 bases and the J segment 3 bases; nucleotides outside the gene matches: 7. Germline CDR1 and CDR2: MDHEN and SYDVKM. CDR3 size: 15 residues. The CDR3 protein is CASSPAGGRTDTQYF. The DNA for the CDR3 is TGTGCCAGCAGTCCAGCAGGGGGCCGGACAGATACGCAGTATTTT.